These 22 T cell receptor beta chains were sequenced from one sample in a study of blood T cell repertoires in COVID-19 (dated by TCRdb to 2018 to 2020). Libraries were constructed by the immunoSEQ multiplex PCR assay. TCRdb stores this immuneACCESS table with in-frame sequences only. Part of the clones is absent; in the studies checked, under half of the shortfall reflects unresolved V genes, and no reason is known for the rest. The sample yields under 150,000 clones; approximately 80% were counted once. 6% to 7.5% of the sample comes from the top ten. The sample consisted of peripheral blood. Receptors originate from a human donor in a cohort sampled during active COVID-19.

The CDR3 region is CASTSQGPPYEQYF. Here the CDR3 DNA reads TGTGCCAGCACCTCGCAGGGGCCTCCCTACGAGCAGTACTTC. This chain links TRBV6-5 with TRBJ2-7; D may be TRBD1 (6 bases). Germline V gene data show CDR1 as MNHEY and CDR2 as SVGAGI. Trimming shortened V by 7 bases and J by 2 bases, and 15 bases separated the two germline ends. The CDR3 is 14 amino acids.

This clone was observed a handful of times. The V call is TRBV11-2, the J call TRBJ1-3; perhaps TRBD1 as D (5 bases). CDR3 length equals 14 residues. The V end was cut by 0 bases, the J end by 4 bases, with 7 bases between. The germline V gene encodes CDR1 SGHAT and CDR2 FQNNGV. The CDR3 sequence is CASSLERQGNTIYF. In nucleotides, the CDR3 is TGTGCCAGCAGCTTAGAGAGACAGGGAAACACCATATATTTT.

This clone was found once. CDR3 DNA sequence: TGTGCCACCAGCCCCCCAATGGGAGCAACTAATGAAAAACTGTTTTTT. As protein: CATSPPMGATNEKLFF. The chain links TRBV15 to TRBJ1-4, with D unclear. This CDR3 is 16 amino acids long. V was pared by 5 bases and J by 0 bases, with 13 bases between. In germline, CDR1 is LNHNV, CDR2 YYDKDF (reference sequence).

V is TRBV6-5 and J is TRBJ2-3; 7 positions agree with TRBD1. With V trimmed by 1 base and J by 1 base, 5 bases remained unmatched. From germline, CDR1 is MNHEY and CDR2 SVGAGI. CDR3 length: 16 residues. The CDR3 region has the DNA TGTGCCAGCAGTTACTACAAAGGGGGCCGCACAGATACGCAGTATTTT. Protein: CASSYYKGGRTDTQYF.

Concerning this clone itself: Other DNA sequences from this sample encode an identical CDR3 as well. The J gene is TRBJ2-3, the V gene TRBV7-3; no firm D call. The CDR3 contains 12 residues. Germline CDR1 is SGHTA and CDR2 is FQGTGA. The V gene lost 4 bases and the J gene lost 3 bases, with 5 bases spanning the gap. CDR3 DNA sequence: TGTGCCAGCAGCTCTTCTACAGATACGCAGTATTTT. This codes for CASSSSTDTQYF.

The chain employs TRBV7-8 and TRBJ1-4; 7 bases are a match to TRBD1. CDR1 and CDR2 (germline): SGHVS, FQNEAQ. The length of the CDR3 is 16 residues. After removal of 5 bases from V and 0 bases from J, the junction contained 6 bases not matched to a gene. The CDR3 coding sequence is TGTGCCAGCAGCATAATGGGACAGACAACTAATGAAAAACTGTTTTTT. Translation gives CASSIMGQTTNEKLFF.

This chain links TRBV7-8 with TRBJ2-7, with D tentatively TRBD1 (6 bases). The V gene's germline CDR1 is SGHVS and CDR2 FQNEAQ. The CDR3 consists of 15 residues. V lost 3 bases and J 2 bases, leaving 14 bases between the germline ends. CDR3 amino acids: CASSFLDSSTYEQYF. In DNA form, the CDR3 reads TGTGCCAGCAGCTTCCTGGACAGCTCCACCTACGAGCAGTACTTC.

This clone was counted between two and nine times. DNA of the CDR3: TGTGCCAGCAGCCTGACAGGGGGCCCGAACTATGGCTACACCTTC. The encoded protein is CASSLTGGPNYGYTF. The genes are TRBV7-3 and TRBJ1-2; 10 nucleotides agree with TRBD1. This CDR3 is 15 amino acids long. The V gene end was trimmed by 5 bases and the J gene end by 2 bases; junction bases not matched to a gene: 5. Germline V gene sequence: CDR1 SGHTA, CDR2 FQGTGA.

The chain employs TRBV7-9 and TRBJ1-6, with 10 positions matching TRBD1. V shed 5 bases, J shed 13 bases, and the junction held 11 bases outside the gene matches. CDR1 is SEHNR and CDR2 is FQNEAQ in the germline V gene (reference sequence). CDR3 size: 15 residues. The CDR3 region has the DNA TGTGCCAGCAGCCCTTCTAGTGGGACAGGGGCGCCCCTCCACTTT. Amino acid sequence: CASSPSSGTGAPLHF.

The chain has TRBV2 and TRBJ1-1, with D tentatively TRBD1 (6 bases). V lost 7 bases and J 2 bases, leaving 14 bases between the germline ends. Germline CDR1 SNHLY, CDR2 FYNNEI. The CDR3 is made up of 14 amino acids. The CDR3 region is CASIPRGLNTEAFF. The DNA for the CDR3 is TGTGCCAGCATCCCGCGGGGGCTCAACACTGAAGCTTTCTTT.

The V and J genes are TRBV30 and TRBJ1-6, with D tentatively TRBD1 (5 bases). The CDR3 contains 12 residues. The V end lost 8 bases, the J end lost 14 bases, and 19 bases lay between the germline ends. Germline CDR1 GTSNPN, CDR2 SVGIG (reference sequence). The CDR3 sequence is CAGWTRASSLHF. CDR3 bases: TGTGCCGGCTGGACAAGGGCCTCGTCCCTCCACTTT.

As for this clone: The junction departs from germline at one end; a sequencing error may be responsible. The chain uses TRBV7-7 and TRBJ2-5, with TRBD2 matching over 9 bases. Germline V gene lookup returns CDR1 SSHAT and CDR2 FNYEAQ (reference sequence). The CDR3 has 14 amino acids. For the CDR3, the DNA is TGTGCTAGCAGCCGTAGCGGGGGAGGGGAGACCCAGTACTTC. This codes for CASSRSGGGETQYF.

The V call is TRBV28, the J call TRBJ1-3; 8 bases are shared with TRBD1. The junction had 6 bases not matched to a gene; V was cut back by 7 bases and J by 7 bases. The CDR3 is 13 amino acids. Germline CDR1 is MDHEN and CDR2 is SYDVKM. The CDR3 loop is CASTDRGGNTIYF. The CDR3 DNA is TGTGCCAGCACTGACAGGGGCGGGAACACCATATATTTT.

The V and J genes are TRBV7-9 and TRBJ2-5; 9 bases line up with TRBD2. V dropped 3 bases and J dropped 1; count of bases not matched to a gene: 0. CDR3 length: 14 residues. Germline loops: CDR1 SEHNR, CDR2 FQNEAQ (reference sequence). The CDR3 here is CASSFSGGQETQYF. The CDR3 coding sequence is TGTGCCAGCAGCTTTAGCGGGGGCCAAGAGACCCAGTACTTC.

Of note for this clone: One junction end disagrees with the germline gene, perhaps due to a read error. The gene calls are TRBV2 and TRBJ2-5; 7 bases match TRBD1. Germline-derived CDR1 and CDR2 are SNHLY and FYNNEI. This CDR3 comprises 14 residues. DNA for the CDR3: TGTGCCAGCAGCCCGGGACAGATACAAGAGGCCCAGTACTTC. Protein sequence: CASSPGQIQEAQYF. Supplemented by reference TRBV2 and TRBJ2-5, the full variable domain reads EPEVTQTPSHQVTQMGQEVILRCVPISNHLYFYWYRQILGQKVEFLVSFYNNEISEKSEIFDDQFSVERPDGSNFTLKIRSTKLEDSAMYFCASSPGQIQEAQYFGPGTRLLVL.

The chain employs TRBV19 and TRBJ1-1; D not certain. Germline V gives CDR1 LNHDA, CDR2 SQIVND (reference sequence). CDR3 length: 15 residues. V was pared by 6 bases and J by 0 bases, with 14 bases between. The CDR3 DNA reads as TGTGCCAGTAGCCGGACTGGGATGTTGAACACTGAAGCTTTCTTT. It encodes CASSRTGMLNTEAFF.

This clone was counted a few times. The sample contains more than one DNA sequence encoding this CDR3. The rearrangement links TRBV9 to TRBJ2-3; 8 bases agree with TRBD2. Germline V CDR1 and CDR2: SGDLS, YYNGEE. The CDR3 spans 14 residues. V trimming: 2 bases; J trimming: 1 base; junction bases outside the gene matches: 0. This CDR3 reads CASSVSGGTDTQYF. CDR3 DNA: TGTGCCAGCAGCGTTAGCGGGGGCACAGATACGCAGTATTTT.

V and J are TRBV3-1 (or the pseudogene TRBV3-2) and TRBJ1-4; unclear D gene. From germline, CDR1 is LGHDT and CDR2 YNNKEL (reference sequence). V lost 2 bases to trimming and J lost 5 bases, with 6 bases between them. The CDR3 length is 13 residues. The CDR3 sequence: CASSQYQNEKLFF. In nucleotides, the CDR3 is TGTGCCAGCAGCCAATATCAGAATGAAAAACTGTTTTTT.

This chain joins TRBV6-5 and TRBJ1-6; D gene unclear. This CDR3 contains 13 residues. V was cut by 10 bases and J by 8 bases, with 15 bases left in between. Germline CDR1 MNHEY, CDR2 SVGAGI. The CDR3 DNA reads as TGTGCCACCAAGACCCCAGGCGATTCACCCCTCCACTTT. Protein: CATKTPGDSPLHF.

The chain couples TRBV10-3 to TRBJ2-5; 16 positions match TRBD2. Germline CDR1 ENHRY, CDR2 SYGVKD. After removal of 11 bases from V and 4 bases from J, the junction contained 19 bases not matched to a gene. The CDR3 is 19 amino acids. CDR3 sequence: CASIWGLAGGPREGETQYF. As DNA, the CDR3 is TGTGCCTCAATCTGGGGACTAGCGGGGGGGCCGAGGGAAGGAGAGACCCAGTACTTC.

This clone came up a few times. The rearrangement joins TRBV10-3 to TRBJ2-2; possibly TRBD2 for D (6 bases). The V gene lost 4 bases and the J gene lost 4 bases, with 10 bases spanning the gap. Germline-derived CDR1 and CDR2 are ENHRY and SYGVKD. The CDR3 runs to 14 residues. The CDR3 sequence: CAISGLGVTGELFF. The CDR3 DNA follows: TGTGCCATCAGTGGACTAGGGGTCACCGGGGAGCTGTTTTTT.

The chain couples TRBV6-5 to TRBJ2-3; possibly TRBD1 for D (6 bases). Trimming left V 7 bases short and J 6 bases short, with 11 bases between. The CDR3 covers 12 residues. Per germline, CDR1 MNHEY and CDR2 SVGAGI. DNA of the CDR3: TGTGCCAGCACCAGAAGGGGGGATACGCAGTATTTT. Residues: CASTRRGDTQYF.